This entry lists 5 T cell receptor beta chains sequenced from one sample in a study of blood T cell repertoires in COVID-19. Repertoires were generated with immunoSEQ multiplex PCR, while TCRdb's copy carries only in-frame clones and drops some. Of some 80,000 clones listed, 85% to 90% were seen once; the top ten hold approximately 8.1%. Sequencing was carried out using peripheral blood. These TCRs come from a man older than 75 with active or convalescent COVID-19.

J is TRBJ1-3 and V is TRBV5-4, with a weak D call TRBD1 (5 bases). The CDR3 consists of 14 residues. Germline-derived CDR1 and CDR2 are SGHNT and YYREEE (reference sequence). The V end was cut by 3 bases, the J end by 0 bases, with 7 bases between. In DNA, the CDR3 is TGTGCCAGCAGCTCTGACAGCTCTGGAAACACCATATATTTT. It specifies CASSSDSSGNTIYF. Full variable domain (outside the CDR3, taken from reference TRBV5-4 and TRBJ1-3): ETGVTQSPTHLIKTRGQQVTLRCSSQSGHNTVSWYQQALGQGPQFIFQYYREEENGRGNFPPRFSGLQFPNYSSELNVNALELDDSALYLCASSSDSSGNTIYFGEGSWLTVV.

Here the CDR3 reads CAWTPRGNEQFF. CDR3 nucleotide sequence: TGTGCCTGGACTCCGCGCGGGAATGAGCAGTTCTTC. V usage is TRBV30 and J usage is TRBJ2-1; weak D call: TRBD2 (5 bases). The CDR3 totals 12 residues. V was pared by 4 bases and J by 7 bases, with 11 bases between. Germline CDR1 reads GTSNPN; CDR2 reads SVGIG (reference sequence).

This chain links TRBV10-3 with TRBJ1-1; possible D gene TRBD1, 5 bases. V shed 0 bases and J shed 1 base, with 9 bases lying between them. Germline CDR1 reads ENHRY; CDR2 reads SYGVKD. The CDR3 has 15 residues. This CDR3 reads CAISESRQQNTEAFF. The CDR3 nucleotides are TGTGCCATCAGTGAGTCCAGACAGCAGAACACTGAAGCTTTCTTT.

The J gene is TRBJ1-6, the V gene TRBV18, with 7 bases fitting TRBD1. Germline CDR1 is KGHSH and CDR2 is LQKENI. The CDR3 length is 17 residues. The trim removed 2 bases at V and 8 bases at J, leaving 12 bases unmatched. The CDR3: CASSPTILQGPDSPLHF. The CDR3 DNA reads as TGTGCCAGCTCACCAACCATCCTACAGGGGCCCGATTCACCCCTCCACTTT. Full variable domain (remainder filled in from reference TRBV18 and TRBJ1-6): NAGVMQNPRHLVRRRGQEARLRCSPMKGHSHVYWYRQLPEEGLKFMVYLQKENIIDESGMPKERFSAEFPKEGPSILRIQQVVRGDSAAYFCASSPTILQGPDSPLHFGNGTRLTVT.

V and J are TRBV10-2 and TRBJ2-7; D not certain. Trimming took 4 bases from V and 2 from J, leaving 9 bases between them. The length of the CDR3 is 13 residues. Germline CDR1 WSHSY, CDR2 SAAADI. CDR3 protein: CASSVQEAYEQYV. The CDR3 DNA sequence: TGCGCCAGCAGTGTTCAGGAAGCCTACGAGCAGTACGTC.